This TCR beta chain came from a study of T-cell memory formation after mild COVID-19. Study as a whole: The TCR clusters were mostly specific to one donor. Study outcomes and limitations: From day 15 to 85, contracting clones were balanced between CD4 and CD8, whereas later expanders leaned toward CD4+.

UMIs and sample barcodes were carried by the TCR alpha and TCR beta cDNA libraries that 5'RACE produced using constant-segment primers. A single record per CDR3 protein comes from TCRdb applying MiXCR to the 5' RACE reads. Of 350,000 or so distinct CDR3 sequences listed, about an eighth are singletons. This clonotype was seen a handful of times. The target antigen is unknown. The CDR3 length is 12 residues. Germline V CDR1 and CDR2: MGHRA, YSYEKL. Trimming stripped 5 bases from V and 5 bases from J, with 8 bases between. This sequence joins TRBV4-1 and TRBJ2-3; D not certain. The TCR sequence derives from a man between 18 and 29 years old who had mild COVID-19 (a few samples of this study predate the infection). Cell type and time point are not known. The sequencing sample was made of PBMCs or a T cell subset sorted from them (not recorded which). The CDR3 spells CASSGIEDTQYF. The CDR3 DNA follows: TGCGCCAGCAGCGGGATTGAAGATACGCAGTATTTT.